This T cell receptor (beta chain) derives from a study of regulatory T cells in long-lasting Graves disease. As concerns this clonotype: Its cognate antigen is unknown.

CDR1 is LNHNV and CDR2 is YYDKDF in the germline V gene (reference sequence). The length of the CDR3 is 14 residues. V was pared by 3 bases and J by 8 bases, with 6 bases of the junction left unmatched. For TCR beta, libraries came from iRepertoire HTBI primers and Arm-PCR of CDR3 regions. Authors' methods: Samples jointly harbored about 63 TRBV and over 11 TRBJ segments. TCRdb redid the calling of the multiplex PCR reads with MiXCR, one entry per CDR3 protein. These V and J calls originate from TCRdb's pipeline instead of the authors' own analysis. The table has some 280,000 distinct CDR3 sequences, roughly a fifth seen once; the top ten hold 45% to 70%. General observations from the study: There were preferences for TRBV28, TRBJ1-2 and TRBJ2-5 in persistent disease. Persistent-disease Graves' patients showed less TCR diversity than new cases.

Time point described: persistent/refractory GD, antithyroid drugs over 5 years with positive TRAb. From RNA extracted from PBMCs, the TCR library was made. In Xi'an, China, an endocrinology department was the source of patients. The chain is built from TRBV15 and TRBJ2-1, with 8 bases fitting TRBD1. Sequencing used peripheral blood mononuclear cells (PBMCs), obtained when the disease was refractory, from a patient treated with antithyroid drugs. This clonotype was sampled from a female donor with Graves disease. The CDR3 DNA sequence: TGTGCCACCAGCAGGGACAGGGCCTCGGATGAGCAGTTCTTC. Translation: CATSRDRASDEQFF. The complete variable domain, with remaining parts taken from reference TRBV15 and TRBJ2-1, reads DAMVIQNPRYQVTQFGKPVTLSCSQTLNHNVMYWYQQKSSQAPKLLFHYYDKDFNNEADTPDNFQSRRPNTSFCFLDIRSPGLGDTAMYLCATSRDRASDEQFFGPGTRLTVL.